This T cell receptor (beta chain) was sequenced during a study of T cells in Graves' hyperthyroidism and ophthalmopathy. Study-wide findings and caveats: In blood, most of the thyroid clonotypes expanded above 0.001 were also present. By a 13 V-J model, ophthalmopathy was set apart from stable hyperthyroidism. Ophthalmopathy was predicted by the model a median of roughly 6 months ahead of onset.

Unmatched junction bases numbered 12, after V lost 8 bases and J lost 7 bases. This CDR3 is built from 14 residues. Germline assignment: CDR1 SQVTM and CDR2 ANQGSEA. Regions amplified from RNA transcripts were the TCR beta CDR3 regions. Carried out on the TCR CDR3, a first-round RT-PCR used the HTBI primer set. TCRdb redid the calling of the multiplex PCR reads with MiXCR, one entry per CDR3 protein. Of approximately 640,000 distinct CDR3 sequences listed, about 45% are singletons. Remarks on this clonotype: Antigen unknown.

Diagnosis rested on symptoms, serum thyroxine and TRAb, thyroid ultrasound, and orbital computed tomography. V usage is TRBV29-1 and J usage is TRBJ2-1; 9 positions agree with TRBD1. The origin of this receptor is an adult man with Graves' disease, either hyperthyroidism or ophthalmopathy (not recorded which). The sample taken for sequencing was peripheral blood or thyroid tissue (not recorded which). The CDR3 DNA follows: TGCAGCTTCTGGGACAGGGACGCAGAGAATGAGCAGTTCTTC. Translation: CSFWDRDAENEQFF.